This T cell receptor (beta chain) was found in a study of blood T cell repertoires in COVID-19. Germline CDR1 and CDR2: KGHSH and LQKENI. The CDR3 is 14 amino acids. J lost 8 bases, V lost 3 bases, and 6 bases had no gene match. Authors' data handling: The authors estimated nucleated cell counts from reference gene primer amplification. Assay: immunoSEQ multiplex PCR; the TCRdb copy retains only in-frame clones and omits some. Clone size and the V and J calls come from that table; the DNA yielded D and trimming. The sample shows about 200,000 clones, 65% to 90% of them seen only once. The sample taken for sequencing was PBMCs or T cells enriched from blood (not recorded which). The rearrangement joins TRBV18 to TRBJ2-1, with 8 positions matching TRBD1. The source of this sequence is an older woman with acute COVID-19. CDR3 in amino acids: CASSPQGASYEQFF. DNA of the CDR3: TGTGCCAGCTCACCGCAGGGGGCTAGTTATGAGCAGTTCTTC.